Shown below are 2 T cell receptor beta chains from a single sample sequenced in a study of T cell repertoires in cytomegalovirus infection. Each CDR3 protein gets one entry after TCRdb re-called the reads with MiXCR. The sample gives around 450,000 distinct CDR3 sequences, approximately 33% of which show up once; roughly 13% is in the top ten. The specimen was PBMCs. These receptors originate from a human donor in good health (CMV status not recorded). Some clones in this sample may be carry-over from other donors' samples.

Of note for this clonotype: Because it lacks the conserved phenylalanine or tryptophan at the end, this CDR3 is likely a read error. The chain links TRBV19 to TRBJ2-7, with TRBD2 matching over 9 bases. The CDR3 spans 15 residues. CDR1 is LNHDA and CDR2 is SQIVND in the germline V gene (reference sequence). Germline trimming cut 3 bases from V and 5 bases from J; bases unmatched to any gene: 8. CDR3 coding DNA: TGTGCCAGTAGTATCGTAAGCGGGGGGAGAAACGAGCAGTACTTA. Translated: CASSIVSGGRNEQYL.

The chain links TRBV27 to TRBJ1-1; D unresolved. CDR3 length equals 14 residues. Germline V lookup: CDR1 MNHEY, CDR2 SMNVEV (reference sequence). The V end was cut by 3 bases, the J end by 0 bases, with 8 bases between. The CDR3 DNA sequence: TGTGCCAGCAGTTTGTCCGTCGTGAACACTGAAGCTTTCTTT. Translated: CASSLSVVNTEAFF.